The entry that follows covers one T cell receptor (beta chain) sequence. The antigen remains undetermined. The method was immunoSEQ multiplex PCR; TCRdb's version includes in-frame clones alone and lacks a portion of them. This table holds roughly 7,900 clones, roughly 67% found once. The source of the sample is a study of CD8 T cell repertoires and HIV-1 epitope variants. Across the whole study: Epitopes were three Gag families plus Nef HW9 and YT9.

Germline-derived CDR1 and CDR2 are SGHVS and FNYEAQ. Trimming at V came to 4 bases and at J to 2 bases, leaving 5 bases not matched to a gene. The CDR3 totals 14 residues. The sample comprised cultured CD8+ T cells derived from PBMCs. This rearrangement joins TRBV7-6 to TRBJ2-7, with 7 positions matching TRBD2. The sequence derives from a male donor with HIV. CDR3 DNA: TGTGCCAGCAGCTCCGGACTAGAGGCCTACGAGCAGTACTTC. This codes for CASSSGLEAYEQYF.